Below, one T cell receptor (beta chain) is given with its context. Its cognate antigen is unknown. Using immunoSEQ multiplex PCR, the repertoire was profiled, and TCRdb retains in-frame clones only, with some absent. Here the sample spans tens of thousands of clones, about 84% being singletons. This sample is drawn from a study of OX40 agonist ivuxolimab in advanced cancers. Study in general: Antecedent anti-PD-1, anti-PD-L1 or anti-CTLA-4 therapy was permissible, with under 50% having received some.

The CDR3 covers 16 residues. Looked up from germline, CDR1 is SNHLY and CDR2 is FYNNEI. Trimming took 6 bases from V and 1 from J, leaving 15 bases between them. Study-level results: Average numbers of expanded clones were greater in CD8+ T cells than in CD4+.

The chain joins TRBV2 to TRBJ2-2; a weak D match, TRBD1 (6 bases). This sequence originates from an adult with an advanced solid tumor such as melanoma, head and neck, liver or kidney cancer. The input for sequencing was CD4+ or CD8+ T cells sorted from blood, taken in a trial of the OX40 agonist ivuxolimab. The CDR3 DNA follows: TGTGCCAGCAGAGGGGGTCGTTGGGGGAACACCGGGGAGCTGTTTTTT. Residues: CASRGGRWGNTGELFF.